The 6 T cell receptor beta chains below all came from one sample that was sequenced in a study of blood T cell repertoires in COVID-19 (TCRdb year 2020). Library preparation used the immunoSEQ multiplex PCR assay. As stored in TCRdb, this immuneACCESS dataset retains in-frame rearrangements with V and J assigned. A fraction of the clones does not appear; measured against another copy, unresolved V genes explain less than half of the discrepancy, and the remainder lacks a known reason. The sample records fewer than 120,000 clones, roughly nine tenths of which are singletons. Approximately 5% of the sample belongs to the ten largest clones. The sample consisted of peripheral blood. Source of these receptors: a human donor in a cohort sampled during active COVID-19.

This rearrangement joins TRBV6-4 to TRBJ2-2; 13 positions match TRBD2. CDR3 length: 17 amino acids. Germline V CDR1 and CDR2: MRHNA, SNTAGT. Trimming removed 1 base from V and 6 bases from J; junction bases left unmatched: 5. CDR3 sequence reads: CASSDYTSGGAAGELFF. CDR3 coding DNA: TGTGCCAGCAGTGACTATACTAGCGGGGGGGCCGCCGGGGAGCTGTTTTTT.

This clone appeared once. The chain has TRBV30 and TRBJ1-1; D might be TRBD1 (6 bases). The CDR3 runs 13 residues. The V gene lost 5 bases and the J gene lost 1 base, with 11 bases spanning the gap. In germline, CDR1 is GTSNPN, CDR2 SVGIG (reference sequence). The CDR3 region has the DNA TGTGCCTGGCGGGAACAGGGGAACACTGAAGCTTTCTTT. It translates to CAWREQGNTEAFF.

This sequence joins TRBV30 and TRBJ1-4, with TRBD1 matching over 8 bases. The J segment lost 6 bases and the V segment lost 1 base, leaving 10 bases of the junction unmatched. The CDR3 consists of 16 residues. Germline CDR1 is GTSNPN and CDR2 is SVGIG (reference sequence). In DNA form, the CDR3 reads TGTGCCTGGAGTGCCTCCCGGACAGGGACGGATGAAAAACTGTTTTTT. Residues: CAWSASRTGTDEKLFF.

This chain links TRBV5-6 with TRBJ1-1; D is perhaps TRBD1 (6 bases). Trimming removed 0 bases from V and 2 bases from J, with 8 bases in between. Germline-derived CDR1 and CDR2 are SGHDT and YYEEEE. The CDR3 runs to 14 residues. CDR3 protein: CASSLGTENTEAFF. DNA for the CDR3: TGTGCCAGCAGCTTGGGGACAGAAAACACTGAAGCTTTCTTT.

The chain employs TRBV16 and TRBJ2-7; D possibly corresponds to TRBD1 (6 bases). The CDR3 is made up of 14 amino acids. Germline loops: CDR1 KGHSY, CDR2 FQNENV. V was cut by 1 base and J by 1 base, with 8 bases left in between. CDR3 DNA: TGTGCCAGCAGCCAATTGGACAGATCCTACGAGCAGTACTTC. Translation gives CASSQLDRSYEQYF.

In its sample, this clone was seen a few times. The CDR3 DNA follows: TGTGCCTGGAGTGTATTCGCGGGCACTGAAGCTTTCTTT. It specifies CAWSVFAGTEAFF. The chain recombines TRBV30 with TRBJ1-1, with D unresolved. Germline-derived CDR1 and CDR2 are GTSNPN and SVGIG (reference sequence). V was cut by 0 bases and J by 4 bases, with 9 bases left in between. This CDR3 is built from 13 residues.